Each of the 11 T cell receptor beta chains below was sequenced from the same sample in a study of Ad26.COV2.S vaccination and SARS-CoV-2 variants. Clones were read by immunoSEQ multiplex PCR, and TCRdb kept only the in-frame ones, dropping some. The sample shows around 500,000 clones, 80% to 90% of them seen only once. Treatment: some 20 received Ad26.COV2.S at low or high dose, single or two shots; 5 received placebo; per-sample allocation not given. Samples analyzed were those drawn on day 63 after the first vaccine or placebo injection. The sample consisted of peripheral blood, taken in a trial of Ad26.COV2.S vaccine versus placebo. Receptors originate from a person aged 18-65 years who received the Ad26.COV2.S COVID-19 vaccine or a placebo.

V gene TRBV4-2 combines with J gene TRBJ2-1; 11 nucleotides align to TRBD2. This CDR3 region has 18 residues. The ends lost 1 base at V and 4 bases at J; junction bases unmatched: 9. Germline V gene lookup returns CDR1 LGHNA and CDR2 YNFKEQ. The CDR3 protein is CASSQGSVGLAGYNEQFF. The CDR3 DNA reads as TGTGCCAGCAGCCAAGGAAGCGTTGGACTAGCGGGTTACAATGAGCAGTTCTTC.

This chain uses TRBV5-8 with TRBJ1-5, with 7 bases that match TRBD1. CDR3 length: 14 amino acids. V was pared by 4 bases and J by 6 bases, with 7 bases of the junction left unmatched. In germline, CDR1 is SGHTS, CDR2 YDEGEE. CDR3 residues: CASSRTGVSQPQHF. CDR3 coding DNA: TGTGCCAGCAGCAGAACAGGGGTTAGTCAGCCCCAGCATTTT.

This sequence joins TRBV28 and TRBJ1-3; D remains unclear. The CDR3 length is 16 residues. CDR1 and CDR2 (germline): MDHEN, SYDVKM. V lost 3 bases, J lost 0 bases, and 12 bases lay in between. CDR3 coding DNA: TGTGCCAGCAGTTTTTGGTCAGGTCCCTCTGGAAACACCATATATTTT. This translates into CASSFWSGPSGNTIYF.

This chain links TRBV27 with TRBJ2-1; 11 nucleotides line up with TRBD2. This CDR3 is built from 18 residues. Per the germline V gene, CDR1 is MNHEY and CDR2 is SMNVEV (reference sequence). Losses at the gene ends were 8 bases for V and 0 bases for J; bases not matched to a gene: 12. Written as DNA, the CDR3 is TGTGCCAGCCGCCAGGGACTAGCGGCGCCCCGCTCCTACAATGAGCAGTTCTTC. Protein: CASRQGLAAPRSYNEQFF.

The chain carries TRBV7-2 and TRBJ1-1; TRBD1 aligns across 7 bases. The V gene's germline CDR1 is SGHTA and CDR2 FQGNSA. The CDR3 spans 15 residues. Trimming at V came to 5 bases and at J to 1 base, leaving 7 bases not matched to a gene. The CDR3 DNA reads TGTGCCAGCAGCGGATACAGGGGAGCGAACACTGAAGCTTTCTTT. It translates to CASSGYRGANTEAFF.

This chain connects TRBV18 to TRBJ1-1, with 10 bases that match TRBD1. The V gene's germline CDR1 is KGHSH and CDR2 LQKENI. This CDR3 has 14 amino acids. J lost 6 bases, V lost 3 bases, and 4 bases had no gene match. CDR3 in amino acids: CASSPPGTGAEAFF. CDR3 bases: TGTGCCAGCTCACCGCCCGGGACAGGGGCTGAAGCTTTCTTT.

The chain joins TRBV27 to TRBJ1-3; D is possibly TRBD1 (6 bases). This CDR3 contains 18 residues. Germline assignment: CDR1 MNHEY and CDR2 SMNVEV (reference sequence). Trimming stripped 4 bases from V and 0 bases from J, with 19 bases between. The CDR3 protein is CASSSAGQPGGSGNTIYF. As DNA, the CDR3 is TGTGCCAGCAGTTCCGCAGGACAGCCGGGAGGCTCTGGAAACACCATATATTTT.

This clone showed up just a few times. This rearrangement joins TRBV6-5 to TRBJ2-1; 9 nucleotides align to TRBD1. Germline V CDR1 and CDR2: MNHEY, SVGAGI. CDR3 length equals 12 residues. With 11 bases clipped from V and 9 bases from J, the junction kept 8 bases outside the gene matches. The CDR3 loop is CAGGTGFGEQFF. CDR3 DNA: TGTGCCGGCGGGACAGGGTTCGGTGAGCAGTTCTTC.

The J gene is TRBJ2-3, the V gene TRBV27, with 9 bases matching TRBD1. The CDR3 has 16 amino acids. Germline V CDR1 and CDR2: MNHEY, SMNVEV (reference sequence). V lost 5 bases, J lost 4 bases, and 10 bases stayed unmatched. The CDR3 DNA follows: TGTGCCAGCAGTACCTTGGGACAGGGCTTCTCAGATACGCAGTATTTT. It specifies CASSTLGQGFSDTQYF.

The chain employs TRBV19 and TRBJ2-3; 11 bases line up with TRBD2. The J segment lost 2 bases and the V segment lost 6 bases, leaving 7 bases of the junction unmatched. The CDR3 covers 16 residues. Germline loops: CDR1 LNHDA, CDR2 SQIVND (reference sequence). The CDR3 nucleotides read TGTGCCAGTAGCCGCCGTAGCGGGAGGGCCACAGATACGCAGTATTTT. Translating it yields CASSRRSGRATDTQYF.

The chain uses TRBV19 and TRBJ2-3, with a weak D call TRBD2 (6 bases). The V end was cut by 6 bases, the J end by 1 base, with 11 bases between. The length of the CDR3 is 14 residues. Germline V lookup: CDR1 LNHDA, CDR2 SQIVND (reference sequence). The CDR3 reads CASRFSGGTDTQYF. DNA of the CDR3: TGTGCCAGTAGATTTAGCGGAGGCACAGATACGCAGTATTTT.